This T cell receptor beta chain is from a study of shared T cell receptors in the human thymus. V lost 5 bases to trimming and J lost 8 bases, with 12 bases between them. Germline V gene data show CDR1 as LGHNT and CDR2 as FRNRAP. This CDR3 has 13 residues. Sequencing was performed with immunoSEQ multiplex PCR; in TCRdb, only in-frame clones are kept and a portion is missing. The sample includes some 760,000 clones, 80% to 90% seen only once; the top ten take 0.008% to 0.011%. These data were also filed under a second study, of human thymus T cells.

Sequenced input: thymocytes. The origin of this receptor is a girl in the first two years of life with a congenital heart defect. The chain carries TRBV12-5 and TRBJ1-4; D uncertain. The CDR3 loop reads CASGPGSGEKLFF. The CDR3, as DNA: TGTGCTAGTGGTCCGGGATCCGGGGAAAAACTGTTTTTT.